Below, 9 T cell receptor beta chains from the same sample are listed, as sequenced in a study of control samples from healthy donors and cancer patients (dated by TCRdb to 2020 to 2021). The library was built by means of the immunoSEQ multiplex PCR assay. The source is immuneACCESS, and TCRdb retained only in-frame sequences with V and J called. Part of the clones is not carried over; for the studies checked, unresolved V genes explain less than half of this, and the remainder is unexplained. Here the sample has 150,000 to 160,000 clones; about 93% occur a single time. Under 2.5% of the sample rests with the top ten. Sequencing used blood. These TCRs come from a man aged 45-65 years in good health.

The V call is TRBV6-5, the J call TRBJ1-1; 9 bases line up with TRBD1. Germline loops: CDR1 MNHEY, CDR2 SVGAGI. With 4 bases clipped from V and 2 bases from J, the junction kept 2 bases outside the gene matches. The CDR3 totals 14 residues. The CDR3 nucleotides read TGTGCCAGCAGTTTGACAGGGGGTAACACTGAAGCTTTCTTT. The encoded protein is CASSLTGGNTEAFF.

The chain employs TRBV24-1 and TRBJ2-7; 11 positions match TRBD1. The CDR3 sequence is 13 residues long. The ends lost 5 bases at V and 6 bases at J; junction bases unmatched: 2. CDR1 and CDR2 from the germline V gene are KGHDR and SFDVKD. CDR3: CATSGTGGGEQYF. The CDR3 coding sequence is TGTGCCACCAGTGGGACAGGGGGCGGCGAGCAGTACTTC.

The chain joins TRBV5-6 to TRBJ2-5; 8 nucleotides line up with TRBD1. From germline, CDR1 is SGHDT and CDR2 YYEEEE. The CDR3 has 15 amino acids. Unmatched junction bases numbered 5, after V lost 4 bases and J lost 0 bases. The CDR3 coding sequence is TGTGCCAGCAGCCCTCGACAGGGGTACCAAGAGACCCAGTACTTC. It translates to CASSPRQGYQETQYF.

The chain couples TRBV19 to TRBJ2-7, with D tentatively TRBD1 or TRBD2 (5 bases each). The ends were cut back, 9 bases at V and 7 bases at J, with 13 bases in the middle. Germline V gives CDR1 LNHDA, CDR2 SQIVND (reference sequence). CDR3 size: 11 residues. The CDR3 loop is CASRAGGEQYF. In DNA form, the CDR3 reads TGTGCCAGCAGGGCAGGAGGAGAGCAGTACTTC.

The gene calls are TRBV5-4 and TRBJ2-1; no definite D call. V shed 2 bases and J shed 4 bases, with 16 bases lying between them. This CDR3 is built from 16 residues. From germline, CDR1 is SGHNT and CDR2 YYREEE (reference sequence). CDR3 nucleotides: TGTGCCAGCAGCTTATCCAGCGACCTGGGGTACAATGAGCAGTTCTTC. Amino acids: CASSLSSDLGYNEQFF.

The chain couples TRBV28 to TRBJ1-1; TRBD1 might be the D (6 bases). This CDR3 has 12 residues. Trimming removed 2 bases from V and 11 bases from J, with 12 bases in between. CDR1 and CDR2 (germline): MDHEN, SYDVKM. DNA of the CDR3: TGTGCCAGCAGTTTAACAGGGAATTTCGCTTTCTTT. As protein: CASSLTGNFAFF.

V is TRBV27 and J is TRBJ1-2; tentatively, D is TRBD1 (5 bases). V lost 4 bases and J lost 3, with 18 bases in between. In germline, CDR1 is MNHEY, CDR2 SMNVEV (reference sequence). The CDR3 consists of 16 residues. The DNA of the CDR3 is TGTGCCAGCAGTTCCTGGACACTATCCAGGGACTATGGCTACACCTTC. Amino acid sequence: CASSSWTLSRDYGYTF.

The V call is TRBV18, the J call TRBJ2-3, with D perhaps TRBD1 or TRBD2 (5 bases each). The CDR3 runs to 15 residues. The V gene's germline CDR1 is KGHSH and CDR2 LQKENI. Trimming pared 2 bases from V and 0 bases from J, leaving 9 bases between. CDR3 in DNA: TGTGCCAGCTCACCATTTTGGGACAGCACAGATACGCAGTATTTT. This translates into CASSPFWDSTDTQYF.

Only one count was recorded for this clone. The chain uses TRBV5-1 and TRBJ2-7; 14 nucleotides line up with TRBD2. The CDR3 runs to 16 residues. Trimming took 5 bases from V and 5 from J; bases not matched to a gene: 9. In germline, CDR1 is SGHRS, CDR2 YFSETQ. The CDR3 protein is CASSPRLAGGAHEQYF. CDR3 in DNA: TGCGCCAGCAGTCCAAGACTAGCGGGAGGGGCCCACGAGCAGTACTTC.